A selection of T cell receptor beta chains follows, all from one sample in a study of blood T cell repertoires in COVID-19. TCRdb keeps only in-frame clones here, not all; method: immunoSEQ multiplex PCR. Seen here are approximately 97,000 clones, 86% observed once, and the top ten hold over 15%. Sample: peripheral blood. These receptors were taken from a woman older than 75 with acute or convalescent COVID-19. Both conserved end residues are part of each CDR3. The D gene is left open where the match is weak. Where a row states a size, it is once, few, many or the class of an expanded clone; other rows omit it.

v_call	clone_size	d_call	j_call	cdr3_nt	cdr3_aa
TRBV20-1	-	-	TRBJ1-1	TGCAGTGCGGACGGCGGGGCGAAAGCTTTCTTT	CSADGGAKAFF
TRBV7-3	-	-	TRBJ2-3	TGTGCCAGCAGCCAAGGCTGGCTAGCTAGCACAGATACGCAGTATTTT	CASSQGWLASTDTQYF
TRBV5-1	once	TRBD1	TRBJ2-5	TGCGCCAGCAGCTTATCCGGACAGGGCCAAGAGACCCAGTACTTC	CASSLSGQGQETQYF
TRBV5-5	-	TRBD1	TRBJ2-3	TGTGCCAGCAGCCCAAGTCTGACAGGGGCCACAGATACGCAGTATTTT	CASSPSLTGATDTQYF
TRBV19	-	-	TRBJ1-1	TGTGCCAGTAGAACCCGGGACACCAACACTGAAGCTTTCTTT	CASRTRDTNTEAFF
TRBV10-3	-	TRBD1	TRBJ2-1	TGTGCCATCAGTGAGGTTGGGGACAGCTCCTACAATGAGCAGTTCTTC	CAISEVGDSSYNEQFF
TRBV12-5	-	TRBD2	TRBJ2-7	TGTGCTAGTGGTGGTCCGGAGCGGGGTTACGAGCAGTACTTC	CASGGPERGYEQYF
TRBV7-2	-	-	TRBJ1-5	TGTGCCAGCAGCTTAACGCAGGGTAATCAGCCCCAGCATTTT	CASSLTQGNQPQHF
TRBV5-1	-	-	TRBJ1-1	TGCGCCAGCAGCTTGCGGGGACAGAACACTGAAGCTTTCTTT	CASSLRGQNTEAFF
TRBV3-1/TRBV3-2	-	-	TRBJ2-2	TGTGCCAGCAGCCGAGGTTCCGGAACCGGGGAGCTGTTTTTT	CASSRGSGTGELFF
TRBV3-1/TRBV3-2	few	-	TRBJ1-4	TGTGCCAGCAGCGGGGGGGCTAATGAAAAACTGTTTTTT	CASSGGANEKLFF
TRBV19	-	-	TRBJ2-2	TGTGCCACCGTGAGGGACTCACCTTTTCCCGGGGAGCTGTTTTTT	CATVRDSPFPGELFF
TRBV23-1	once	TRBD1	TRBJ2-3	TGCGCCAGCACTTCAAGGAGGAGGAGGACAGGGGGTAAAGATACGCAGTATTTT	CASTSRRRRTGGKDTQYF
TRBV5-4	once	TRBD2	TRBJ2-3	TGTGCCAGCAGCTCCGGGACTAGCATAACAGATACGCAGTATTTT	CASSSGTSITDTQYF
TRBV19	-	TRBD1	TRBJ1-2	TGTGCCAGTGAAAAGGGACAGGGGGCTGGATATGGCTACACCTTC	CASEKGQGAGYGYTF
TRBV6-5	-	-	TRBJ2-7	TGTGCCAGCAGTTCCCCTTATAAGGGGCTCGAGCAGTACTTC	CASSSPYKGLEQYF
TRBV29-1	-	TRBD1	TRBJ1-1	TGCAGCGTAAGGACAGGGAACACTGAAGCTTTCTTT	CSVRTGNTEAFF
TRBV24-1	-	-	TRBJ2-3	TGTGCCACCAGTGATCCCTGGGGAGGTACGCAGTATTTT	CATSDPWGGTQYF
TRBV19	-	TRBD1	TRBJ2-6	TGTGCCAGTAGCGACAGGGGGCGCCCCGGGGCCAACGTCCTGACTTTC	CASSDRGRPGANVLTF
TRBV5-8	-	TRBD1	TRBJ1-5	TGTGCCAGCAGCTCCTGGACAGGGGCTGGTAATCAGCCCCAGCATTTT	CASSSWTGAGNQPQHF
TRBV5-4	-	TRBD2	TRBJ2-1	TGTGCCAGCAGCTTAGCGGGGGTAGGCTACAATGAGCAGTTCTTC	CASSLAGVGYNEQFF
TRBV7-9	-	-	TRBJ2-3	TGTGCCAGCAGCTTAGCGCAGGGGTCAGATACGCAGTATTTT	CASSLAQGSDTQYF
TRBV6-2/TRBV6-3	once	-	TRBJ2-3	TGTGCCAGCAGTTATTACGAGCCCCCCCAGGCAGATACGCAGTATTTT	CASSYYEPPQADTQYF
TRBV27	-	-	TRBJ2-3	TGTGCCAGCAGTTTATCACCCACAATAGCTACGCAGTATTTT	CASSLSPTIATQYF
TRBV12-5	-	TRBD1	TRBJ2-7	TGTGTCCGCGGACAGGGGATCTACGAGCAGTACTTC	CVRGQGIYEQYF
TRBV29-1	-	TRBD1	TRBJ1-2	TGCAGCGTTGAAGATTGGCAGGGGGCCGGGTATGGCTACACCTTC	CSVEDWQGAGYGYTF
TRBV19	-	-	TRBJ1-5	TGTGCCAGTAGTAGTCTCTACGCCTACAATCAGCCCCAGCATTTT	CASSSLYAYNQPQHF
TRBV3-1/TRBV3-2	once	TRBD1	TRBJ2-7	TGTGCCAGCCCTACTTCCGGGACAGGGGGCGAGCAGTACTTC	CASPTSGTGGEQYF
TRBV6-1	-	TRBD1	TRBJ1-6	TGTGCCAGCATCCGACAGGGGAGAAATTCACCCCTCCACTTT	CASIRQGRNSPLHF
TRBV15	-	-	TRBJ2-7	TGTGCCACCAGCAGAGATTATTTTCTCGGGCAGTACTTC	CATSRDYFLGQYF
TRBV19	-	-	TRBJ2-3	TGTGCCAGTAGTATAAAATTGCAGGGCACAGATACGCAGTATTTT	CASSIKLQGTDTQYF
TRBV9	-	TRBD1	TRBJ2-4	TGTGCCAGCAGCCCAGGGCCGGGACAGGAGAGGAAAAACATTCAGTACTTT	CASSPGPGQERKNIQYF
TRBV30	few	-	TRBJ1-2	TGTGCCTGGAGCCCAACCCGTCGGGGCTACACCTTC	CAWSPTRRGYTF
TRBV5-1	-	TRBD1	TRBJ2-7	TGCGCCAGCAGCTTCACAGGGGACTCCTACGAGCAGTACTTC	CASSFTGDSYEQYF
TRBV5-1	-	TRBD2	TRBJ2-3	TGCGCCAGCGAGAGCGGGGACACAGATACGCAGTATTTT	CASESGDTDTQYF
TRBV11-3	-	-	TRBJ1-5	TGTGCCAGCAGCTTAGTTCATAATCAGCCCCAGCATTTT	CASSLVHNQPQHF
TRBV6-5	-	-	TRBJ1-2	TGTGCCAGCAGCGGCCGGGTAGGAGAGGGTGGCTACACCTTC	CASSGRVGEGGYTF
TRBV4-1	-	-	TRBJ1-6	TGCGCCAGCAGCCCCTTCGTCTATAATTCACCCCTCCACTTT	CASSPFVYNSPLHF
TRBV5-6	-	TRBD1	TRBJ1-6	TGTGCCAGCAGGAGCTTAGACAGGGACCAATCACCCCTCCACTTT	CASRSLDRDQSPLHF
TRBV5-1	-	-	TRBJ2-6	TGCGCCAGCAGCGGGACAAACCCCGCTGGGGCCAACGTCCTGACTTTC	CASSGTNPAGANVLTF
TRBV14	-	TRBD1	TRBJ1-1	TGTGCCAGCAGCCCTACAACCGGGACAGGGCGCGCTGAAGCTTTCTTT	CASSPTTGTGRAEAFF
TRBV7-6	-	-	TRBJ2-3	TGTGCCAGCAGCTTAGTTTCATTCGGGTTAAGGACGCAGTATTTT	CASSLVSFGLRTQYF
TRBV2	once	-	TRBJ1-2	TGTGCCAGCAGTGAACGGGCAGGGCCTTATGGCTACACCTTC	CASSERAGPYGYTF